This entry describes one T cell receptor beta chain. Its target antigen remains unknown. Per-base quality was not reported, and no clone a single base away is much larger than it. The sample comes from a study of shared clonotypes between healthy human individuals (dated by TCRdb to about 2020). Study-level background: The cohort comprised a couple of women and a few men aged 18 to 49 years. For each donor, CD4 naive and CD4 memory were each run on three plates, CD8 naive on two plates, and CD8 memory on one plate. The study deeply sequenced blood TCR repertoires of about five healthy adults to estimate repertoire size and the extent of clonotype sharing between individuals. Different laboratories and diverse techniques were used to prepare libraries and sequence TCR repertoires, to increase sequencing depth and limit assay-specific biases. Each donor's leukapheresis produced roughly between about 0.9 and 9.5 billion PBMCs.

Using the deep immunoSEQ assay, multiplex PCR amplified TCR CDR3 regions from genomic DNA. Genomic DNA extracted from each cell subset was distributed evenly over all wells of several immunoSEQ 96-well plates, and each plate served as one replicate. For sorted subsets, approximately 200 ng of genomic DNA, equivalent to 25,000 to 35,000 T cell genomes, went into each replicate PCR. The purified libraries were quantified using a Qubit 3.0 fluorometer, sized with a Bioanalyzer 2100, and then quantified again using the KAPA Library Quantification kit. Every immunoSEQ 96-well plate was sequenced on a dedicated single-read 150-cycle Illumina NextSeq 550 flow cell. The authors processed their data as follows. The immunoSEQ output contained only junctional sequences without quality scores, so filtering could not match that applied to full-length reads. Sequences were annotated with PyIR, a Python wrapper for IgBLAST v1.9, and V/J genes and CDR3 were assigned using IMGT germline references. Reads were removed for weak V/J assignments (E-value above 1e-6), missing CDR3, stop codons, out-of-frame junctions, or ambiguous translated residues. A V3J clonotype was defined by an identical inferred V gene, J gene, and CDR3 amino acid sequence. The percentage overlap between two repertoires was calculated by dividing the number of shared unique clonotypes by the size of the smaller repertoire. Three approaches were used to assess repertoire richness: RTK rarefaction, the Chao1 estimator, and Recon v2.1 estimates of unobserved clonotypes. Generation probabilities for all TCRbeta clonotypes obtained by the gDNA method from several donors were computed using OLGA. The table comes from immuneACCESS by way of TCRdb, which keeps in-frame sequences with V and J called. Part of the clones is missing from these tables; in studies checked, under half for an unresolved V gene and the rest for unknown reasons. The V and J calls and clone size are taken from that table; D and trimming were inferred from the DNA. Here the sample has around 200,000 clones; roughly 93% occur a single time. The ten most abundant clones make up more than 0.065% of the sample.

Reading the germline V gene gives CDR1 MDHEN and CDR2 SYDVKM. Measured from the cysteine to the phenylalanine, the CDR3 is 11 residues long. The entry retains the CDR3 DNA only, 33 bases that are in frame from base 1. Trimming removed 6 bases from V and 3 bases from J, leaving 5 bases between the germline ends. Donors were healthy HIV-negative adults with no recently reported acute infections or vaccinations. Every donor was a Caucasian adult residing in Nashville, Tennessee, USA. CD4+ T cells were enriched by magnetic negative selection; naive cells were then positively selected on CD45RA, and the negative fraction formed the memory subset. After blood collection by leukapheresis, PBMCs were isolated using Ficoll-Histopaque density gradient centrifugation and then cryopreserved in the vapor phase of liquid nitrogen. Purity and quantity of every magnetically sorted T cell population were checked by analytical flow cytometry. Each sorted fraction had its genomic DNA isolated and then quantified by UV absorbance on a Nanodrop 2000c.

General conclusions and limits of the study: Across a few donors, roughly 5.4% of naive CD4, roughly 3.5% of naive CD8, around 2.5% of memory CD4, and under 0.45% of memory CD8 clonotypes were shared. Larger estimated clonotype richness was generally found for naive subsets than for memory subsets. Sampling was restricted to blood, and TCR repertoires in tissue are likely to differ from TCR repertoires in blood. Compared with non-shared clonotypes, the clonotypes found in all four sorted-subset donors had higher generation probabilities. Incomplete sequencing was indicated by rarefaction of sorted-subset datasets, despite the large sequencing depth. Because the study included only a small number of donors, the genetic and exposure-history diversity represented was limited. Based on pairwise subsampling, the degree of clonotype sharing among donors was expected to be affected by sequencing depth.

What was sequenced was naive CD4+ T cells sorted from blood. The intended sense of this specimen's cell subset or site label: CD45RA+ positively selected. This sequence originates from a woman aged 25-40 years in good health. The chain uses TRBV28 and TRBJ1-1, with the D gene too uncertain to name. The CDR3 loop reads CASSSYTEAFF. The DNA sequence follows: TGTGCCAGCAGCTCCTACACTGAAGCTTTCTTT. Where the CDR3 stops, the reference TRBV28 and TRBJ1-1 genes take over; the full variable domain is DVKVTQSSRYLVKRTGEKVFLECVQDMDHENMFWYRQDPGLGLRLIYFSYDVKMKEKGDIPEGYSVSREKKERFSLILESASTNQTSMYLCASSSYTEAFFGQGTRLTVV.